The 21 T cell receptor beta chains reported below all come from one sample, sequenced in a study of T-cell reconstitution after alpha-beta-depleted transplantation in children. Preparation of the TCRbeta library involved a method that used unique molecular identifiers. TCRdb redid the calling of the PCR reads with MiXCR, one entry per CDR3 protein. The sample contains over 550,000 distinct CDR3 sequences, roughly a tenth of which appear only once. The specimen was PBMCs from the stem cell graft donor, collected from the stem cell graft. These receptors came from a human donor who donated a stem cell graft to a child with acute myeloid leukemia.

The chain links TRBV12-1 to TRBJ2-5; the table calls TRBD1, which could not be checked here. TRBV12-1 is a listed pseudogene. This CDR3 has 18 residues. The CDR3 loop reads CASCWDISQNTSQETQYF. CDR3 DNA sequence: TGTGCCAGCTGCTGGGACATCAGTCAGAATACCTCTCAAGAGACCCAGTACTTC.

The DNA of the CDR3 is TGCAGCGTTAGCGACCGGTCTAGCTCCTACGAGCAGTACTTC. Its protein product is CSVSDRSSSYEQYF. The chain is built from TRBV29-1 and TRBJ2-7; D remains unclear. Per the germline V gene, CDR1 is SQVTM and CDR2 is ANQGSEA. V lost 5 bases, J lost 0 bases, and 14 bases lay in between. The CDR3 loop spans 14 amino acids.

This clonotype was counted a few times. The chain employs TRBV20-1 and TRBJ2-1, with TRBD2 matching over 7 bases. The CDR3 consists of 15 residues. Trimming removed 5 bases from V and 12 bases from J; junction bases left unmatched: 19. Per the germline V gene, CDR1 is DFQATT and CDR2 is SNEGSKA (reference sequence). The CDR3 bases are TGCAGTGCTTCCAAGAGGTCTAGCGGAACCCCTTGGCAGTTCTTC. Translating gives CSASKRSSGTPWQFF.

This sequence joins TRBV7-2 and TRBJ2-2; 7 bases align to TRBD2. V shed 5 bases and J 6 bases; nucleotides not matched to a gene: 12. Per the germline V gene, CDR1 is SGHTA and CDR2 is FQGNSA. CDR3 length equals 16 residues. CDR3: CASSLQPGLPAGELFF. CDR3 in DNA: TGTGCCAGCAGCCTCCAGCCGGGACTACCTGCCGGGGAGCTGTTTTTT. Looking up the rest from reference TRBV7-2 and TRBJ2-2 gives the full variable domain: GAGVSQSPSNKVTEKGKDVELRCDPISGHTALYWYRQSLGQGLEFLIYFQGNSAPDKSGLPSDRFSAERTGGSVSTLTIQRTQQEDSAVYLCASSLQPGLPAGELFFGEGSRLTVL.

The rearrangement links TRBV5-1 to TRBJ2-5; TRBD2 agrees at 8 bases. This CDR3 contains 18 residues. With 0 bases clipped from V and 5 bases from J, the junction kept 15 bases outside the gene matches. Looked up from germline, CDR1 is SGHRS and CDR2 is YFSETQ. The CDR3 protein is CASSLGLSAGLVWETQYF. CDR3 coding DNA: TGCGCCAGCAGCTTGGGACTAAGTGCGGGACTAGTCTGGGAGACCCAGTACTTC.

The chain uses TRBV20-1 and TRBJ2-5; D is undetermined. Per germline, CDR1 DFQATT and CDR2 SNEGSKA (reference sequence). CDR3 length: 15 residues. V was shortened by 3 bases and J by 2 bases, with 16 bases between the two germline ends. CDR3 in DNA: TGCAGTGCTAGGCCCCTCGGTGGGCCACAAGAGACCCAGTACTTC. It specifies CSARPLGGPQETQYF.

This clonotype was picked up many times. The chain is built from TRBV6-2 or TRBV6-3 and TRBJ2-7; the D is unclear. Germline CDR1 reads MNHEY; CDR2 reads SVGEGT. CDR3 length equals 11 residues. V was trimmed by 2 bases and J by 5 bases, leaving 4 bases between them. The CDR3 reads CASSYVNEQYF. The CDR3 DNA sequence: TGTGCCAGCAGTTACGTGAACGAGCAGTACTTC.

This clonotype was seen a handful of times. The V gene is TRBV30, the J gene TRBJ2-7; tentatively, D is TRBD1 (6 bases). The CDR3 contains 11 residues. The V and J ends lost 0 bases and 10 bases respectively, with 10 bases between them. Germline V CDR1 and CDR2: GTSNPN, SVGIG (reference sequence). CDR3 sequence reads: CAWSVRGNQYF. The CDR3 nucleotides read TGTGCCTGGAGTGTAAGGGGGAACCAGTACTTC.

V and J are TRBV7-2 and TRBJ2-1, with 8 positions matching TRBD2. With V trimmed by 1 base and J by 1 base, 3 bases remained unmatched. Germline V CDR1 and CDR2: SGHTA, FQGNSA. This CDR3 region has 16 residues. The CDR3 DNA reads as TGTGCCAGCAGCTTAGGACTAGCGAGATCCTACAATGAGCAGTTCTTC. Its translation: CASSLGLARSYNEQFF.

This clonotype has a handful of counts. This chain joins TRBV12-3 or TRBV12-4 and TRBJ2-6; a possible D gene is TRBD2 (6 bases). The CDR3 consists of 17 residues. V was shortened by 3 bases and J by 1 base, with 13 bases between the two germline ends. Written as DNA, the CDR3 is TGTGCCAGCAGTTTCTTTTTGGGGGGTTCTGGGGCCAACGTCCTGACTTTC. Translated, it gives CASSFFLGGSGANVLTF.

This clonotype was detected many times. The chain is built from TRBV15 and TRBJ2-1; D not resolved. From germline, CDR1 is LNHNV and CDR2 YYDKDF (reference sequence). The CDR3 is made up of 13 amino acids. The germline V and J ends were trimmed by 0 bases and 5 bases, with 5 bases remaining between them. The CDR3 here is CATSRDRHNEQFF. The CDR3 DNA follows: TGTGCCACCAGCAGAGATCGCCACAATGAGCAGTTCTTC.

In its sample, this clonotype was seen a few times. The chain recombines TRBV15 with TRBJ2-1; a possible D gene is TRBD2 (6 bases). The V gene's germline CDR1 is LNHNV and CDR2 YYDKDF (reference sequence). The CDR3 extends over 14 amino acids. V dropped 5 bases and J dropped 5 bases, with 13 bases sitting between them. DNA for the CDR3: TGTGCCACCAGCTGGGGGGAAATGGACAATGAGCAGTTCTTC. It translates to CATSWGEMDNEQFF.

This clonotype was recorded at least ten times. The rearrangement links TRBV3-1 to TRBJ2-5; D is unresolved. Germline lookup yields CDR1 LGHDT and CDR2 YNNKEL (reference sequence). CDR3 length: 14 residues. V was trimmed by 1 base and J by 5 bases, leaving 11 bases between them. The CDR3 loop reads CASSQAAGWETQYF. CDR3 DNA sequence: TGTGCCAGCAGCCAAGCGGCCGGCTGGGAGACCCAGTACTTC.

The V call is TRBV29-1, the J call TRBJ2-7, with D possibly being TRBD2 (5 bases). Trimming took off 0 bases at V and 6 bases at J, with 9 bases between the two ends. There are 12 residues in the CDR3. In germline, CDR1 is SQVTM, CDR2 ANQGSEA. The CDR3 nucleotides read TGCAGCGTTGAAGATCGAGGGAGCGAGCAGTACTTC. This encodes CSVEDRGSEQYF.

The CDR3 region is CASSLQRDYEQYF. The CDR3 DNA reads as TGTGCCAGCAGCTTACAGCGGGACTACGAGCAGTACTTC. This rearrangement joins TRBV7-2 to TRBJ2-7; 7 nucleotides align to TRBD2. Germline lookup yields CDR1 SGHTA and CDR2 FQGNSA. Unmatched junction bases numbered 1, after V lost 2 bases and J lost 3 bases. The CDR3 has 13 amino acids.

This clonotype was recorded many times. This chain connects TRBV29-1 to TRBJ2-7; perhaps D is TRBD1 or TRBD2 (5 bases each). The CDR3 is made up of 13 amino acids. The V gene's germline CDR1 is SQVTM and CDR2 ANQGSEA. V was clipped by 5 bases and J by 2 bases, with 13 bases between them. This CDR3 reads CSVRGRTTYEQYF. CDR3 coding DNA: TGCAGCGTTCGGGGACGTACCACCTACGAGCAGTACTTC.

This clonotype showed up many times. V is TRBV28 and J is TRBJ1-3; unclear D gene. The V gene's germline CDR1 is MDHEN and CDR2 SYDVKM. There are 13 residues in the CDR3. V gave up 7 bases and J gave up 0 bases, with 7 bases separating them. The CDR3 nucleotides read TGTGCCAGCACACGGCTCTCTGGAAACACCATATATTTT. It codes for CASTRLSGNTIYF.

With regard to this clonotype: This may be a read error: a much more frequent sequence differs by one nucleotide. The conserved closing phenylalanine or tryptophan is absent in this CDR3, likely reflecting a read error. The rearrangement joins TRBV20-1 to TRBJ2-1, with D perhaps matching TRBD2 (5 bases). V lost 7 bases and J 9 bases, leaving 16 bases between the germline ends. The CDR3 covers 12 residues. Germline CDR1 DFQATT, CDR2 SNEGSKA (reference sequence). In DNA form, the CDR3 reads TGCAGTGGAGTGGGAGATCTGGGTGAGCAGTTCTGC. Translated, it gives CSGVGDLGEQFC.

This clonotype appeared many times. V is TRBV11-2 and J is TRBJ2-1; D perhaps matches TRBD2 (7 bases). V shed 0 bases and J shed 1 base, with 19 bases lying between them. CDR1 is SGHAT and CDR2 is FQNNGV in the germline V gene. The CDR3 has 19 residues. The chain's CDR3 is CASSLDMLGGRRSYNEQFF. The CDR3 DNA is TGTGCCAGCAGCTTAGATATGCTCGGGGGGCGAAGGTCCTACAATGAGCAGTTCTTC.

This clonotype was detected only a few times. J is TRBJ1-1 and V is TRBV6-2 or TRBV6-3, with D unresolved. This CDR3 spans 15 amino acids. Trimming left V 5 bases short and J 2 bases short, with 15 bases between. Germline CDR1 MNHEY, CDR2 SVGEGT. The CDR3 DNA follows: TGTGCCAGCAGTAAGTCGAGGGTCGGAAACACTGAAGCTTTCTTT. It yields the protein CASSKSRVGNTEAFF.

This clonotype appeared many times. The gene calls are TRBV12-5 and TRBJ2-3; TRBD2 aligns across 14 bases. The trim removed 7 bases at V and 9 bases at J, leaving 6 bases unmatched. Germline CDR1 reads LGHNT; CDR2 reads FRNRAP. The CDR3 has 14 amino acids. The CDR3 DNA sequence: TGTGCTAGTGCCAAGGGACTAGCGGGAGACACGCAGTATTTT. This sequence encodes CASAKGLAGDTQYF.